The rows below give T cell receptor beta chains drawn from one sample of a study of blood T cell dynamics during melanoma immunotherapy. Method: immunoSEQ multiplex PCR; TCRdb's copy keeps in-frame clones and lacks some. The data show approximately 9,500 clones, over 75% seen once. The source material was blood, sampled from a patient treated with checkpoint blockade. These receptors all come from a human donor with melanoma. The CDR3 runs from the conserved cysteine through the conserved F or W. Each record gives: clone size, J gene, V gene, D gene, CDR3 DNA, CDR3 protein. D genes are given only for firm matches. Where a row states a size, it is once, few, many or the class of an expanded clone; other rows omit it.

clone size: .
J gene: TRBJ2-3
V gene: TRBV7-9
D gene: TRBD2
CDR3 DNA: TGTGCCAGCCGTGGCGGGAGTTTCGATACGCAGTATTTT
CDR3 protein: CASRGGSFDTQYF

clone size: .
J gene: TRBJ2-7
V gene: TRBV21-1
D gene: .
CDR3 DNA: TGTGCCAGCAGCATAGGGACGGTCTACGAGCAGTACTTC
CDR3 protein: CASSIGTVYEQYF

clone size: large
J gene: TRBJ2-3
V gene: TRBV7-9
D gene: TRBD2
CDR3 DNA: TGTGCCAGCAGTGGAGCGGGGTACACAGATACGCAGTATTTT
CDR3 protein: CASSGAGYTDTQYF

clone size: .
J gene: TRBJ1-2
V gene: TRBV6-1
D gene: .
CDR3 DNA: TGTGCCAGCAGTGAAGCAGTCCGGGGGTACACCTTC
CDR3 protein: CASSEAVRGYTF

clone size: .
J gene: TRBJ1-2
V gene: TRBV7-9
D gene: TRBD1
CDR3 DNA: TGTGCCAGCAGTGATGAGGGACAGATATATGGCTACACCTTC
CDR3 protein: CASSDEGQIYGYTF

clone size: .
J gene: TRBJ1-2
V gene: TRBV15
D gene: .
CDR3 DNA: TGTGCCACCAGCAGAGATAATCCGGGCAACTATGGCTACACCTTC
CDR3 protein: CATSRDNPGNYGYTF

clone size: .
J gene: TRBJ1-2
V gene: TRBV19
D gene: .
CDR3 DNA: TGTGCCAGTAGTATGCCGGGGACCTGGAACTATGGCTACACCTTC
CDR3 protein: CASSMPGTWNYGYTF

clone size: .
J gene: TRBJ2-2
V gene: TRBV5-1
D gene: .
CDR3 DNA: TGCGCCAGCAGCCCCGGGCCGACCGGGGAGCTGTTTTTT
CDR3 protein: CASSPGPTGELFF

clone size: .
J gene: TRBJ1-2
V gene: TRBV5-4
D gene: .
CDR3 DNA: TGTGCCAGCAGCTTGGTAGGGGCTAACTATGGCTACACCTTC
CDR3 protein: CASSLVGANYGYTF

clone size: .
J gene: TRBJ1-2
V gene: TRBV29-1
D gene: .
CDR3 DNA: TGCAGCGTTGAGTCGCCGGACGCTAGAGCCTATGGCTACACCTTC
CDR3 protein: CSVESPDARAYGYTF

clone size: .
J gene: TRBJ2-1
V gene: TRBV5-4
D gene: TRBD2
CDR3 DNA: TGTGCCAGCAGCTTGGCGGATAGCGGGAGAAGAAATGAGCAGTTCTTC
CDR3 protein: CASSLADSGRRNEQFF

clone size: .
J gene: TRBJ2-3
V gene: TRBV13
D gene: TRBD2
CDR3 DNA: TGTGCCAGCAGCGCAGGACTAGCGGGAGGGCTACTAGATACGCAGTATTTT
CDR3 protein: CASSAGLAGGLLDTQYF

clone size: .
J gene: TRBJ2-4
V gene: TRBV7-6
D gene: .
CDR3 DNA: TGTGCCAGCAGCCCCTCAGGGTTGGGGTCTCTAGCCAAAAACATTCAGTACTTC
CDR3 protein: CASSPSGLGSLAKNIQYF

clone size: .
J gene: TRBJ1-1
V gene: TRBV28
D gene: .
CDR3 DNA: TGTGCCAGCAGTTTTACCACTGAAGCTTTCTTT
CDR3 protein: CASSFTTEAFF

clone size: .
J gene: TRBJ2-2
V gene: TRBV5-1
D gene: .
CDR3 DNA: TGCGCCAGCAGCTTGAGCTCTAACACCGGGGAGCTGTTTTTT
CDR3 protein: CASSLSSNTGELFF

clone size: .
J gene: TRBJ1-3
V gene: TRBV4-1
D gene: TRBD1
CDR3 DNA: TGCGCCAGCAGCCAAGGGGGGACAGCCTCTGGAAGCACCATATATTTT
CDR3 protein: CASSQGGTASGSTIYF

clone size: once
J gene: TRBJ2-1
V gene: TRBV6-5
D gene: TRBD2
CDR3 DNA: TGTGCCAGCAGTCCGAGCGGGAGCTCCTACAATGAGCAGTTCTTC
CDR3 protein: CASSPSGSSYNEQFF

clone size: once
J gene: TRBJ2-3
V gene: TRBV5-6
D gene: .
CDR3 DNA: TGTGCCAGCAGCTTTGGAGGCACAGATACGCAGTATTTT
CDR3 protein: CASSFGGTDTQYF

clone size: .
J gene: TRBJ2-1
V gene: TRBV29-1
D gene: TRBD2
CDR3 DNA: TGCAGCGTTGAATCCGCCTTTAGCGGGGAGCAGTTCTTC
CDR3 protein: CSVESAFSGEQFF

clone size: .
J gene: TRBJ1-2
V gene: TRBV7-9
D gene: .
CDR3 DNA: TGTGCCAGCAGCCCTCAGGCGAACTATGGCTACACCTTC
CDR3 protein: CASSPQANYGYTF

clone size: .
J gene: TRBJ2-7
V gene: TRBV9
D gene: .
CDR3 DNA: TGTGCCAGCAGCCCCCGGGACCGACCTTCCTACGAGCAGTACTTC
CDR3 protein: CASSPRDRPSYEQYF

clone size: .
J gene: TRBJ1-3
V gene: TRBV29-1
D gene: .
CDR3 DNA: TGCAGCGTTGAAGATTACACAGGTGTCTCTGGAAACACCATATATTTT
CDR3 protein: CSVEDYTGVSGNTIYF

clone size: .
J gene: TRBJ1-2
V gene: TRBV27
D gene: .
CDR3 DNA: TGTGCCAGCAGTTTGTCGGGCCATGGCTACACCTTC
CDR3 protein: CASSLSGHGYTF

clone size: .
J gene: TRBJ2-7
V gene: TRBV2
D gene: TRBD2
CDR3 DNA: TGTGCCAGCAGTTTGGAGCGGGAAAACGAGCAGTACTTC
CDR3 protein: CASSLERENEQYF

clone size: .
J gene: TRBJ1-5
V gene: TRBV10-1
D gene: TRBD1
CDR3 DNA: TGCGCCAGCAGTGAAAGGATCACAGGGGTTTTCAATCAGCCCCAGCATTTT
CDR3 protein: CASSERITGVFNQPQHF

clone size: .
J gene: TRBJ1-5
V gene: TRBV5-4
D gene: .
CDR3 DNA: TGTGCCAGCAGCTTGAGCCCGGGGTCAGGTCAGCCCCAGCATTTT
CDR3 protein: CASSLSPGSGQPQHF

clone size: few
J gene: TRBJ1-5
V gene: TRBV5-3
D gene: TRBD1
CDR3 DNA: TGTGCCAGAAGCTTCGGGACAGGGTACCAGCCCCAGCATTTT
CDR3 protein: CARSFGTGYQPQHF

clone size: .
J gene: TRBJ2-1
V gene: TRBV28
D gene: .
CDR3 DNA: TGTGCCAGCAGCGGCCGCCGGGGTGTGGATGAGCAGTTCTTC
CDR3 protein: CASSGRRGVDEQFF

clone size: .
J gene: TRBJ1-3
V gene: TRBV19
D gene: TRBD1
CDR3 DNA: TGTGCCAGTAGTGTCGGGACAGGTCACGGAAACACCATATATTTT
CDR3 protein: CASSVGTGHGNTIYF

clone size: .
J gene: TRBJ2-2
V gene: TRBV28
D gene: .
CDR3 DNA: TGTGCCAGCAGTTTATCGCTAGGGAACGGGGAGCTGTTTTTT
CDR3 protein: CASSLSLGNGELFF

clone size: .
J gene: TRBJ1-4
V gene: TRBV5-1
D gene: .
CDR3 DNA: TGCGCCAGCAGTACTCTCCCTGGGGGAAAACTGTTTTTT
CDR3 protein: CASSTLPGGKLFF

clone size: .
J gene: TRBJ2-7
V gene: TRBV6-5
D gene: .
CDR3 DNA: TGTGCCAGCAGTCCGGGGCGTTACGAGCAGTACTTC
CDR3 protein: CASSPGRYEQYF

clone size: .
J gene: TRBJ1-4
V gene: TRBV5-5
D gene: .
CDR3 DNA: TGTGCCAGCAGCTTGGGACCGAATGAAAAACTGTTTTTT
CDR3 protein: CASSLGPNEKLFF

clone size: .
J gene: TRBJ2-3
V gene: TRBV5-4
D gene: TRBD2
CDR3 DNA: TGTGCCAGCAGCAAGGGACCGGGACTAGAAGTAGATACGCAGTATTTT
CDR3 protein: CASSKGPGLEVDTQYF

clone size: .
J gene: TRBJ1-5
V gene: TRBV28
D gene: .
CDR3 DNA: TGTGAAACGGGTGGGGTAGGACAGCCCCAGCATTTT
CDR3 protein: CETGGVGQPQHF

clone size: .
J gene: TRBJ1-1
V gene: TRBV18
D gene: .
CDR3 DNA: TGTGCCAGCTCGGAAGGTACTGACACTGAAGCTTTCTTT
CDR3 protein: CASSEGTDTEAFF